This TCR beta chain was retrieved from a study of blood T cell repertoires in COVID-19. Whole-study context: There were acute and convalescent COVID-19 samples, and they came from the United States, Italy and Spain. The cDNA or gDNA used as material had been derived from T cells, B-cell-depleted T cells, or PBMCs.

This CDR3 has 14 residues. Germline-derived CDR1 and CDR2 are GTSNPN and SVGIG (reference sequence). The V and J ends lost 3 bases and 10 bases respectively, with 19 bases between them. This clone was recorded once. As originally analysed: From reference gene primer amplification, estimates of nucleated cell counts were derived. The assay was immunoSEQ multiplex PCR, and TCRdb's table has in-frame clones only and misses some. Clonal size and the V and J genes are those of that table, whereas D and trimming came from the DNA. The sample contains tens of thousands of clones, approximately 90% of which appear only once.

Sequenced sample: peripheral blood. The TCR was taken from a human donor in a cohort sampled during active COVID-19. The chain links TRBV30 to TRBJ2-1; tentative D call: TRBD2 (6 bases). The DNA of the CDR3 is TGTGCCTGGAGGTCGGTACTAGCCCCTACAGAGCAGTTCTTC. Protein sequence: CAWRSVLAPTEQFF.